The subject of this entry is one TCR beta chain. The antigen is undetermined. This CDR3 has 14 residues. Trimming left V 2 bases short and J 3 bases short, with 11 bases between. Germline lookup yields CDR1 GTSNPN and CDR2 SVGIG (reference sequence). The data derive from a study of OX40 agonist ivuxolimab in advanced cancers. Study in general: Every patient in dose escalation had hepatocellular carcinoma, melanoma, renal cell or head and neck cancer. Study results and limitations: Clonal expansion was seen in CD4+ and CD8+ blood T cells by week 6 at 0.1 to 3.0 mg/kg.

Libraries were prepared by immunoSEQ multiplex PCR; TCRdb keeps only in-frame clonotypes and omits some of them. The sample holds 75,000 to 100,000 clones; approximately 90% are singletons and the top ten take around 0.75%. This specimen was CD4+ or CD8+ T cells sorted from blood, taken in a trial of the OX40 agonist ivuxolimab. This TCR was recovered from an adult with an advanced solid tumor such as melanoma, head and neck, liver or kidney cancer. The chain uses TRBV30 and TRBJ2-1; D gene uncertain. CDR3 sequence: CAWSIGLNYNEQFF. CDR3 nucleotides: TGTGCCTGGAGTATCGGCCTCAACTACAATGAGCAGTTCTTC. Supplemented by reference TRBV30 and TRBJ2-1, the full variable domain reads SQTIHQWPATLVQPVGSPLSLECTVEGTSNPNLYWYRQAAGRGLQLLFYSVGIGQISSEVPQNLSASRPQDRQFILSSKKLLLSDSGFYLCAWSIGLNYNEQFFGPGTRLTVL.